Listed here are 28 T cell receptor beta chains from one sample, sequenced in a study of T cell changes during pregnancy in multiple sclerosis. The method was immunoSEQ multiplex PCR; TCRdb's version includes in-frame clones alone and lacks a portion of them. The sample lists about 74,000 clones; approximately 91% were seen once. This specimen consisted of peripheral blood, obtained in the third trimester of pregnancy. Receptors originate from a female donor with multiple sclerosis, enrolled in a pregnancy study.

The V call is TRBV14, the J call TRBJ1-5; TRBD1 is a possible D gene (6 bases). The V gene lost 3 bases and the J gene lost 0 bases, with 12 bases spanning the gap. The CDR3 is 16 amino acids. Germline V lookup: CDR1 SGHDN, CDR2 FVKESK. CDR3 nucleotides: TGTGCCAGCAGCCAGTATCAGGGGAATAGCAATCAGCCCCAGCATTTT. Amino acids: CASSQYQGNSNQPQHF. Full variable domain (rest looked up from reference TRBV14 and TRBJ1-5): EAGVTQFPSHSVIEKGQTVTLRCDPISGHDNLYWYRRVMGKEIKFLLHFVKESKQDESGMPNNRFLAERTGGTYSTLKVQPAELEDSGVYFCASSQYQGNSNQPQHFGDGTRLSIL.

CDR3 bases: TGTGCCAGCAGCTCCCAGTGGGCTCGGCCCCAGCATTTT. This sequence encodes CASSSQWARPQHF. The J gene is TRBJ1-5, the V gene TRBV6-5; D call uncertain. This CDR3 is 13 amino acids long. V lost 6 bases, J lost 9 bases, and 15 bases lay in between. The germline CDR1 and CDR2 sequences are MNHEY and SVGAGI.

In this sample, this clone turned up once. The chain couples TRBV7-9 to TRBJ1-2; D remains ambiguous. The CDR3 has 15 residues. From germline, CDR1 is SEHNR and CDR2 FQNEAQ (reference sequence). V lost 4 bases to trimming and J lost 8 bases, with 20 bases between them. The CDR3 DNA reads as TGTGCCAGCAGCTCCCCCGGTCCTCTCTTGTCGGGCTACACCTTC. It translates to CASSSPGPLLSGYTF.

V and J are TRBV6-6 and TRBJ1-6; D unclear. Germline V lookup: CDR1 MNHNY, CDR2 SVGAGI (reference sequence). This CDR3 is 14 amino acids long. Trimming removed 2 bases from V and 8 bases from J, with 10 bases in between. In nucleotides, the CDR3 is TGTGCCAGCAGTTACGGCGGAGGCTATTCACCCCTCCACTTT. Protein sequence: CASSYGGGYSPLHF.

This rearrangement joins TRBV5-1 to TRBJ1-1, with 8 bases lining up with TRBD1. V lost 0 bases, J lost 5 bases, and 9 bases stayed unmatched. The CDR3 sequence is 16 residues long. Germline V gene sequence: CDR1 SGHRS, CDR2 YFSETQ. CDR3 amino acids: CASSLGFGQGETEAFF. The CDR3 bases are TGCGCCAGCAGCTTGGGATTTGGACAGGGAGAAACTGAAGCTTTCTTT.

The V call is TRBV28, the J call TRBJ1-6; D is unresolved. Per germline, CDR1 MDHEN and CDR2 SYDVKM. The length of the CDR3 is 15 residues. V was pared by 6 bases and J by 0 bases, with 9 bases between. The chain's CDR3 is CASSTPSSYNSPLHF. The CDR3 nucleotides read TGTGCCAGCAGCACGCCGAGCTCCTATAATTCACCCCTCCACTTT.

The J gene is TRBJ1-1, the V gene TRBV19; D is ambiguous. Trimming took 5 bases from V and 4 from J, leaving 14 bases between them. There are 14 residues in the CDR3. Per germline, CDR1 LNHDA and CDR2 SQIVND (reference sequence). CDR3 DNA: TGTGCCAGTAGTGAGGCCCGAGAACTCACTGAAGCTTTCTTT. Its translation is CASSEARELTEAFF.

V is TRBV27 and J is TRBJ2-3; D call uncertain. Germline V gene lookup returns CDR1 MNHEY and CDR2 SMNVEV (reference sequence). Trimming left V 8 bases short and J 0 bases short, with 9 bases between. The CDR3 loop spans 13 amino acids. CDR3 DNA sequence: TGTGCCAGCTGCACTTTAAGCACAGATACGCAGTATTTT. This encodes CASCTLSTDTQYF.

The V call is TRBV5-5, the J call TRBJ1-4; D is ambiguous. Germline-derived CDR1 and CDR2 are SGHKS and YYEKEE (reference sequence). Trimming pared 2 bases from V and 14 bases from J, leaving 16 bases between. This CDR3 comprises 13 residues. CDR3 protein: CASSFGLGAQLFF. In DNA form, the CDR3 reads TGTGCCAGCAGCTTTGGACTGGGTGCCCAGCTGTTTTTT.

J is TRBJ2-5 and V is TRBV5-4; 8 nucleotides match TRBD1. V gave up 3 bases and J gave up 3 bases; unmatched junction bases: 10. The germline gives CDR1 SGHNT, CDR2 YYREEE (reference sequence). The CDR3 covers 16 residues. CDR3 protein: CASSSARTGGEETQYF. DNA for the CDR3: TGTGCCAGCAGCTCGGCCCGCACAGGGGGTGAAGAGACCCAGTACTTC.

The chain combines TRBV19 with TRBJ2-1; the D gene is possibly TRBD2 (5 bases). CDR3 size: 12 residues. V was shortened by 4 bases and J by 9 bases, with 10 bases between the two germline ends. Germline CDR1 is LNHDA and CDR2 is SQIVND (reference sequence). The CDR3 is CASSSLASEQFF. The CDR3 coding sequence is TGTGCCAGTAGTAGCCTAGCTAGTGAGCAGTTCTTC.

This clone was observed a single time. The chain employs TRBV2 and TRBJ2-7; 12 nucleotides agree with TRBD1. Germline CDR1 and CDR2: SNHLY and FYNNEI. After removal of 6 bases from V and 6 bases from J, the junction contained 9 bases not matched to a gene. The CDR3 sequence is 15 residues long. CDR3 nucleotides: TGTGCCAGCAGGATTCGGGACAGGGGGCGCCTCGAGCAGTACTTC. This sequence encodes CASRIRDRGRLEQYF.

The chain uses TRBV25-1 and TRBJ2-1; 8 positions match TRBD2. Germline V gene data show CDR1 as MGHDK and CDR2 as SYGVNS. With V trimmed by 4 bases and J by 8 bases, 7 bases remained unmatched. The CDR3 is made up of 14 amino acids. The CDR3 DNA reads as TGTGCCAGCAGTGTCCCGGGACTAGGACATGAGCAGTTCTTC. The encoded protein is CASSVPGLGHEQFF. The variable domain in full, with the rest retrieved from reference TRBV25-1 and TRBJ2-1, is EADIYQTPRYLVIGTGKKITLECSQTMGHDKMYWYQQDPGMELHLIHYSYGVNSTEKGDLSSESTVSRIRTEHFPLTLESARPSHTSQYLCASSVPGLGHEQFFGPGTRLTVL.

The rearrangement joins TRBV19 to TRBJ2-5; possibly TRBD1 for D (6 bases). Germline assignment: CDR1 LNHDA and CDR2 SQIVND (reference sequence). This CDR3 is built from 15 residues. V was shortened by 9 bases and J by 3 bases, with 20 bases between the two germline ends. Written as DNA, the CDR3 is TGTGCCAGCTCACCCCAACCGGGGACAAAAGAGACCCAGTACTTC. Amino acids: CASSPQPGTKETQYF.

DNA of the CDR3: TGTGCCAGCAGTGAATGGGGCAGTTACAATGAGCAGTTCTTC. Amino acid sequence: CASSEWGSYNEQFF. This chain joins TRBV6-1 and TRBJ2-1; D is possibly TRBD1 (5 bases). Deletions cut 2 bases from V and 4 bases from J, with 9 bases between. CDR3 length equals 14 residues. CDR1 is MNHNS and CDR2 is SASEGT in the germline V gene.

V usage is TRBV4-1 and J usage is TRBJ1-1, with D hard to call. Germline V CDR1 and CDR2: MGHRA, YSYEKL. The CDR3 length is 15 residues. The germline V and J ends were trimmed by 4 bases and 0 bases, with 12 bases remaining between them. The CDR3 here is CASSLLRGLNTEAFF. The CDR3 nucleotides are TGCGCCAGCAGCCTTTTACGGGGATTGAACACTGAAGCTTTCTTT.

The chain carries TRBV15 and TRBJ2-5; D call uncertain. Germline values: CDR1 LNHNV, CDR2 YYDKDF (reference sequence). V shed 0 bases and J shed 1 base, with 6 bases lying between them. The CDR3 is made up of 14 amino acids. The DNA of the CDR3 is TGTGCCACCAGCAGAGATTGGCCCCAAGAGACCCAGTACTTC. It specifies CATSRDWPQETQYF.

This chain uses TRBV27 with TRBJ1-1; the match to TRBD1 covers 10 bases. The J segment lost 3 bases and the V segment lost 1 base, leaving 11 bases of the junction unmatched. The CDR3 is made up of 18 amino acids. Per the germline V gene, CDR1 is MNHEY and CDR2 is SMNVEV (reference sequence). The DNA of the CDR3 is TGTGCCAGCAGTTTATTCCCCGGGGGGACAGGGGAGGACACTGAAGCTTTCTTT. Translation: CASSLFPGGTGEDTEAFF.

The rearrangement joins TRBV2 to TRBJ2-1; 10 positions match TRBD2. The germline V gene has CDR1 SNHLY and CDR2 FYNNEI. CDR3 length equals 14 residues. V lost 8 bases and J lost 9; bases outside the gene matches: 10. CDR3 sequence (DNA): TGTGCCAGCTCCCAGGTAGCGGGGGGAAGTGAGCAGTTCTTC. Its protein is CASSQVAGGSEQFF.

The V gene is TRBV9, the J gene TRBJ1-1; D might be TRBD1 (6 bases). V was pared by 2 bases and J by 4 bases, with 15 bases between. Germline V gene lookup returns CDR1 SGDLS and CDR2 YYNGEE. The CDR3 is made up of 15 amino acids. CDR3 nucleotides: TGTGCCAGCAGCGTGAGGGGGGGTGTGGGCACTGAAGCTTTCTTT. Translation: CASSVRGGVGTEAFF.

This clone appeared a single time. The V call is TRBV2, the J call TRBJ2-7, with D possibly TRBD2 on 5 matching bases. This CDR3 has 13 amino acids. Trimming removed 8 bases from V and 4 bases from J, with 15 bases in between. Germline CDR1 SNHLY, CDR2 FYNNEI. The CDR3 is CASLEEVFYEQYF. The CDR3 region has the DNA TGTGCCAGCCTAGAGGAGGTTTTTTACGAGCAGTACTTC.

J is TRBJ1-1 and V is TRBV4-3; D may be TRBD1 (6 bases). CDR1 is LGHNA and CDR2 is YSLEER in the germline V gene. Trimming took 0 bases from V and 1 from J, leaving 12 bases between them. The CDR3 sequence is 16 residues long. The CDR3 sequence: CASSQDSGRGNTEAFF. Here the CDR3 DNA reads TGCGCCAGCAGCCAAGATTCGGGCAGGGGGAACACTGAAGCTTTCTTT.

The chain carries TRBV6-4 and TRBJ2-3; 8 bases are shared with TRBD2. The CDR3 consists of 16 residues. CDR1 is MRHNA and CDR2 is SNTAGT in the germline V gene. Trimming cost V 4 bases and J 4 bases; bases outside gene matches: 10. In DNA form, the CDR3 reads TGTGCCAGCAGTGCATCGGGACTAGGGGGGGCAGATACGCAGTATTTT. It specifies CASSASGLGGADTQYF.

J is TRBJ2-7 and V is TRBV10-2, with a weak D call TRBD1 (5 bases). Looked up from germline, CDR1 is WSHSY and CDR2 is SAAADI. The CDR3 covers 12 residues. Trimming cost V 11 bases and J 5 bases, with 16 bases left between them. The CDR3 loop is CAVSVRVHEQYF. The CDR3 DNA is TGCGCCGTTTCAGTCAGGGTCCACGAGCAGTACTTC.

This chain links TRBV28 with TRBJ2-1; D remains unclear. With 3 bases removed from V and 0 bases from J, the gap between germline ends came to 9 bases. The CDR3 covers 15 residues. CDR1 and CDR2 from the germline V gene are MDHEN and SYDVKM. The CDR3 region has the DNA TGTGCCAGCAGTTTTGGGCGAAGCTCCTACAATGAGCAGTTCTTC. Translated: CASSFGRSSYNEQFF.

The chain uses TRBV10-3 and TRBJ1-1; D is uncertain. The V gene's germline CDR1 is ENHRY and CDR2 SYGVKD. The CDR3 runs 14 residues. V was clipped by 0 bases and J by 6 bases, with 11 bases between them. The CDR3 protein is CAISESTGVPEAFF. The CDR3 bases are TGTGCCATCAGTGAGTCGACCGGGGTTCCTGAAGCTTTCTTT.

The V call is TRBV19, the J call TRBJ2-6; D unclear. In germline, CDR1 is LNHDA, CDR2 SQIVND (reference sequence). This CDR3 has 14 amino acids. Trimming pared 2 bases from V and 5 bases from J, leaving 7 bases between. CDR3 sequence: CASSIPHRANVLTF. The CDR3 region has the DNA TGTGCCAGTAGTATACCCCACAGGGCCAACGTCCTGACTTTC.

This chain links TRBV27 with TRBJ1-2, with unresolved D. V was cut by 6 bases and J by 4 bases, with 18 bases left in between. Germline-derived CDR1 and CDR2 are MNHEY and SMNVEV (reference sequence). CDR3 length equals 15 residues. The CDR3 DNA sequence: TGTGCCAGCAGCCCCGAGAGAGGGATAGGCTATGGCTACACCTTC. Protein sequence: CASSPERGIGYGYTF.